This T cell receptor beta chain was recovered during a study of T cell responses to AZD1222 COVID-19 vaccine. General study results and limits: Clonal diversity may have been underestimated, and the donors were mostly white British, with more females than males. With two AZD1222 doses given, Spike-specific TCR breadth and depth both rose.

This clone occurred a few times. Its specificity is not known. The repertoire was sequenced with immunoSEQ multiplex PCR; TCRdb's copy has only in-frame clones and lacks some. The sample includes tens of thousands of clones, approximately 90% of them seen just once. Deletions cut 5 bases from V and 9 bases from J, with 8 bases between. The germline V gene encodes CDR1 LGHDT and CDR2 YNNKEL (reference sequence). CDR3 length: 11 residues. J is TRBJ2-1 and V is TRBV3-1 (or the pseudogene TRBV3-2); D not certain. The origin of this receptor is an adult who received the AZD1222 COVID-19 vaccine. The specimen was peripheral blood, collected 28 days after the second AZD1222 dose. CDR3 sequence reads: CASSGAGEQFF. The CDR3 nucleotides are TGTGCCAGCAGCGGAGCAGGTGAGCAGTTCTTC.